This T cell receptor (beta chain) derives from a study of shared clonotypes between healthy human individuals. Points from the study as a whole: Non-shared clonotypes had lower generation probabilities than clonotypes shared by all four sorted-subset donors. As a rule, naive subsets had a larger estimated richness than memory subsets.

The CDR3 covers 16 residues. Germline V gene lookup returns CDR1 KGHSH and CDR2 LQKENI. The V and J ends lost 4 bases and 0 bases respectively, with 10 bases between them. Measured with immunoSEQ multiplex PCR; TCRdb has only the in-frame clones, and not every one. Of millions of clones in the sample, more than 80% were seen once. A word on this clone: The antigen is undetermined.

The sample consisted of naive CD4+ T cells sorted from blood. Noted subset: CD45RA+ positively selected. This TCR was sampled from a man between 18 and 35 years old in good health. V and J are TRBV18 and TRBJ1-6; a weak D match, TRBD1 (5 bases). The CDR3 reads CASSLSGSSYNSPLHF. The CDR3 nucleotides read TGTGCCAGCTCACTTTCAGGGAGCTCCTATAATTCACCCCTCCACTTT.